The clone carrying this T cell receptor (beta chain) turned up a few times. The data stem from a study of CD8 T cells in ankylosing spondylitis. A quantitative 5'-RACE method, one with molecular barcodes, was used to make TCR beta libraries. TCRdb processed the 5' RACE reads anew with MiXCR; each CDR3 protein has one entry. The sample records some 30,000 distinct CDR3 sequences, 13% to 15% being singletons. With 1 base clipped from V and 6 bases from J, the junction kept 2 bases outside the gene matches. Germline assignment: CDR1 LNHNV and CDR2 YYDKDF (reference sequence). The CDR3 sequence is 15 residues long.

Material: blood. This clonotype was sampled from a male donor with ankylosing spondylitis or in good health (not recorded which). The chain is built from TRBV15 and TRBJ2-1, with 11 bases aligning to TRBD2. CDR3 sequence reads: CATSRGLAGGNEQFF. CDR3 coding DNA: TGTGCCACCAGCAGAGGGCTAGCGGGGGGCAATGAGCAGTTCTTC.